The 6 T cell receptor beta chains below were found in one sample sequenced in a study of cytomegalovirus exposure and HLA in healthy donors. The PCR used 60 Vbeta and 13 Jbeta primers. Data came from immunoSEQ multiplex PCR; TCRdb stores just in-frame clones and leaves some out. The table lists more than 140,000 clones, over 75% of them singletons. The material sequenced was PBMCs. The receptors originated from a young man in good health and CMV-seropositive.

This clone was observed once. The genes are TRBV28 and TRBJ2-3, with a weak D call TRBD1 (6 bases). Germline-derived CDR1 and CDR2 are MDHEN and SYDVKM. V lost 10 bases to trimming and J lost 2 bases, with 10 bases between them. The CDR3 loop spans 12 amino acids. The CDR3 protein is CATGTSTDTQYF. The CDR3 DNA is TGTGCCACCGGGACATCCACAGATACGCAGTATTTT.

With respect to this clone: The junction does not match germline at one end; this may be a read error. This chain connects TRBV4-3 to TRBJ1-1; 10 nucleotides agree with TRBD1. CDR3 size: 15 residues. The germline V gene encodes CDR1 LGHNA and CDR2 YSLEER. The CDR3 nucleotides read TGCGCCAGCACCCAACAAGGACAGGGGGACACTGAAGCTTTCTTT. Its translation is CASTQQGQGDTEAFF.

This rearrangement joins TRBV27 to TRBJ1-1; D is unresolved. Germline CDR1 is MNHEY and CDR2 is SMNVEV (reference sequence). This CDR3 contains 13 residues. V dropped 5 bases and J dropped 3 bases, with 10 bases sitting between them. The CDR3 DNA reads TGTGCCAGCAGTACCGACACTCACACTGAAGCTTTCTTT. Its protein is CASSTDTHTEAFF.

A few counts support this clone. The chain employs TRBV19 and TRBJ1-3; D remains ambiguous. Germline CDR1 reads LNHDA; CDR2 reads SQIVND (reference sequence). The CDR3 length is 14 residues. Trimming removed 7 bases at V and 0 bases at J, with 10 bases between. This CDR3 is CASMWAASGNTIYF. CDR3 DNA sequence: TGTGCCAGTATGTGGGCCGCCTCTGGAAACACCATATATTTT.

The table lists this clone with a count of one. The rearrangement uses TRBV6-5 and TRBJ1-2, with 9 bases identical to TRBD1. V trimming: 4 bases; J trimming: 6 bases; junction bases outside the gene matches: 3. CDR3 length equals 13 residues. Germline V gene data show CDR1 as MNHEY and CDR2 as SVGAGI. The CDR3 coding sequence is TGTGCCAGCAGTTTCGACAGGGGGAATGGCTACACCTTC. It encodes CASSFDRGNGYTF.

J is TRBJ1-5 and V is TRBV30; TRBD1 matches 8 bases. Germline V lookup: CDR1 GTSNPN, CDR2 SVGIG (reference sequence). Trimming took 0 bases from V and 0 from J; bases not matched to a gene: 7. This CDR3 is 17 amino acids long. CDR3 residues: CAWSVRRTGNSNQPQHF. The CDR3 nucleotides are TGTGCCTGGAGTGTACGAAGGACAGGGAATAGCAATCAGCCCCAGCATTTT.